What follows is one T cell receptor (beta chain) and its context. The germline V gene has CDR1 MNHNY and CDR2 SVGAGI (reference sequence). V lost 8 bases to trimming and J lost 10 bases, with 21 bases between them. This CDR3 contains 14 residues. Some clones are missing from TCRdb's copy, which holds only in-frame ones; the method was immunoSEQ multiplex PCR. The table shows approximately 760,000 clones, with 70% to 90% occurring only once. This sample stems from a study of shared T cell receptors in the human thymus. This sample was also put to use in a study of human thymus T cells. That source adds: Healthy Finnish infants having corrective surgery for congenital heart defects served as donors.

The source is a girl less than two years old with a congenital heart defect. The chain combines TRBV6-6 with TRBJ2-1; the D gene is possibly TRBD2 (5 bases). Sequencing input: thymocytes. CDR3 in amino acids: CASWAVERTQEQFF. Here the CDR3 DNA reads TGTGCCAGCTGGGCCGTCGAGCGGACGCAAGAGCAGTTCTTC.